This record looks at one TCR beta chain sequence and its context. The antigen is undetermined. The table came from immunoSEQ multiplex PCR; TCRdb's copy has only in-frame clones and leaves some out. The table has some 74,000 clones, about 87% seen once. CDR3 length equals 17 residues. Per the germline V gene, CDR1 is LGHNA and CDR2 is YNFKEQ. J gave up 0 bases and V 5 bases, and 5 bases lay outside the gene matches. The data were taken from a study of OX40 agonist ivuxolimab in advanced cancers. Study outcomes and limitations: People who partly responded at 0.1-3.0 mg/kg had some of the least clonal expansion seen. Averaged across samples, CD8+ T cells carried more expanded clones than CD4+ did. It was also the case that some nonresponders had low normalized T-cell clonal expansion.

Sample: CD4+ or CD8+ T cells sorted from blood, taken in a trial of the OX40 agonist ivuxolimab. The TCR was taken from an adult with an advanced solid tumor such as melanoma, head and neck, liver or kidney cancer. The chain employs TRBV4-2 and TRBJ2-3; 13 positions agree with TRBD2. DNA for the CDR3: TGTGCCAGCAGCTTGGGACTAGCGGGATCTAGCACAGATACGCAGTATTTT. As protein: CASSLGLAGSSTDTQYF.